One and the same sample provided the 20 T cell receptor beta chains below, sequenced in a study of blood T cell repertoires in COVID-19 (TCRdb year 2020). Library preparation employed the immunoSEQ multiplex PCR assay. The source is immuneACCESS, and TCRdb retained only in-frame sequences with V and J called. Part of the clones is not carried over; for the studies checked, unresolved V genes explain less than half of this, and the remainder is unexplained. The sample table lists approximately 91,000 clones, about 76% of them with a count of one. The ten largest clones take up roughly 9.8% of the sample. The specimen sequenced was peripheral blood. The receptors come from a woman over 75 with acute or convalescent COVID-19.

The chain recombines TRBV3-1 (or the pseudogene TRBV3-2) with TRBJ2-2; TRBD1 agrees at 7 bases. The CDR3 spans 14 residues. V was clipped by 5 bases and J by 7 bases; unmatched bases: 7. CDR1 LGHDT and CDR2 YNNKEL come from the germline V gene (reference sequence). CDR3 nucleotide sequence: TGTGCCAGCAGCTTCACAGGGGATAACGGGGAGCTGTTTTTT. Translated: CASSFTGDNGELFF.

This clone was found a few times. This rearrangement joins TRBV3-1 (or the pseudogene TRBV3-2) to TRBJ1-2, with TRBD1 identical over 8 bases. This CDR3 is 18 amino acids long. Germline CDR1 and CDR2: LGHDT and YNNKEL (reference sequence). The V gene end was trimmed by 0 bases and the J gene end by 0 bases; junction bases not matched to a gene: 9. This chain's CDR3 is CASSQDGDRSHPNYGYTF. The CDR3 DNA reads TGTGCCAGCAGCCAAGATGGGGACAGGTCTCATCCTAACTATGGCTACACCTTC.

J is TRBJ1-4 and V is TRBV4-3; D call uncertain. This CDR3 is 13 amino acids long. Trimming stripped 3 bases from V and 13 bases from J, with 15 bases between. The germline CDR1 and CDR2 sequences are LGHNA and YSLEER. CDR3 in amino acids: CASSHELENGLFF. The CDR3 DNA follows: TGCGCCAGCAGCCACGAACTCGAGAACGGACTGTTTTTT.

The chain is built from TRBV28 and TRBJ1-1; possibly TRBD1 for D (6 bases). The CDR3 consists of 14 residues. Germline V gene lookup returns CDR1 MDHEN and CDR2 SYDVKM. Trimming cost V 3 bases and J 4 bases, with 12 bases left between them. CDR3 protein: CASSLPTGFTEAFF. Written as DNA, the CDR3 is TGTGCCAGCAGTTTGCCTACAGGGTTCACTGAAGCTTTCTTT.

This clone was seen just once. This sequence joins TRBV6-1 and TRBJ2-7, with 11 bases aligning to TRBD1. The CDR3 covers 16 residues. Germline CDR1 and CDR2: MNHNS and SASEGT. Germline trimming cut 0 bases from V and 3 bases from J; bases unmatched to any gene: 4. DNA of the CDR3: TGTGCCAGCAGTGAAGCAACCGGGACAGGGGGCTACGAGCAGTACTTC. Translation: CASSEATGTGGYEQYF.

This chain joins TRBV30 and TRBJ1-5; D is undetermined. This CDR3 has 13 residues. CDR1 is GTSNPN and CDR2 is SVGIG in the germline V gene (reference sequence). V was pared by 1 base and J by 3 bases, with 7 bases between. CDR3 DNA sequence: TGTGCCTGGAGTGGGCATACCAATCAGCCCCAGCATTTT. It is translated as CAWSGHTNQPQHF.

This clone was found a few times. The genes are TRBV9 and TRBJ2-5; 11 bases are shared with TRBD2. Germline CDR1 reads SGDLS; CDR2 reads YYNGEE. CDR3 size: 16 residues. After removal of 1 base from V and 3 bases from J, the junction contained 5 bases not matched to a gene. CDR3 sequence (DNA): TGTGCCAGCAGCGTAACACCTAGCGGGGGGAAAGAGACCCAGTACTTC. Its translation: CASSVTPSGGKETQYF. Based on the CDR3 plus reference TRBV9 and TRBJ2-5, the full variable domain is DSGVTQTPKHLITATGQRVTLRCSPRSGDLSVYWYQQSLDQGLQFLIQYYNGEERAKGNILERFSAQQFPDLHSELNLSSLELGDSALYFCASSVTPSGGKETQYFGPGTRLLVL.

The sample holds a few counts of this clone. The chain combines TRBV5-4 with TRBJ2-7; D is perhaps TRBD2 (5 bases). The CDR3 is 14 residues long. Germline V gene data show CDR1 as SGHNT and CDR2 as YYREEE (reference sequence). Trimming cost V 2 bases and J 0 bases, with 9 bases left between them. The CDR3, as DNA: TGTGCCAGCAGCTTCCAGCGGACCTCCTACGAGCAGTACTTC. Residues: CASSFQRTSYEQYF.

This clone was seen more than once but under ten times. This chain uses TRBV27 with TRBJ1-2, with D possibly being TRBD1 (6 bases). Per the germline V gene, CDR1 is MNHEY and CDR2 is SMNVEV (reference sequence). V lost 3 bases and J 6 bases, leaving 11 bases between the germline ends. This CDR3 is built from 13 residues. For the CDR3, the DNA is TGTGCCAGCAGTTTCGGGCGACAGGATGGCTACACCTTC. It codes for CASSFGRQDGYTF.

V usage is TRBV11-2 and J usage is TRBJ2-7, with TRBD1 identical over 11 bases. The length of the CDR3 is 16 residues. The ends lost 5 bases at V and 4 bases at J; junction bases unmatched: 10. The germline gives CDR1 SGHAT, CDR2 FQNNGV. The CDR3 sequence is CASSPGTGGFGYEQYF. The CDR3 DNA reads TGTGCCAGCAGCCCTGGGACAGGGGGTTTTGGATACGAGCAGTACTTC.

This rearrangement joins TRBV24-1 to TRBJ2-1; D is possibly TRBD2 (6 bases). There are 14 residues in the CDR3. Germline-derived CDR1 and CDR2 are KGHDR and SFDVKD. V was shortened by 6 bases and J by 8 bases, with 16 bases between the two germline ends. The CDR3 here is CATSLGGRGDEQFF. DNA for the CDR3: TGTGCCACCAGTTTAGGAGGGAGAGGGGATGAGCAGTTCTTC.

The chain carries TRBV28 and TRBJ1-2; 9 bases align to TRBD1. CDR1 is MDHEN and CDR2 is SYDVKM in the germline V gene. The CDR3 is made up of 12 amino acids. J gave up 11 bases and V 5 bases, and 6 bases lay outside the gene matches. DNA of the CDR3: TGTGCCAGCAGTCTCGGACAGGGGAGGTACACCTTC. Protein: CASSLGQGRYTF.

The rearrangement links TRBV6-6 to TRBJ2-7; 7 nucleotides match TRBD1. The CDR3 runs 13 residues. Germline-derived CDR1 and CDR2 are MNHNY and SVGAGI (reference sequence). J gave up 2 bases and V 6 bases, and 4 bases lay outside the gene matches. Written as DNA, the CDR3 is TGTGCCAGCAGCCGGGACAGAGCCTACGAGCAGTACTTC. Its translation: CASSRDRAYEQYF.

V usage is TRBV15 and J usage is TRBJ2-3, with 14 bases matching TRBD2. The CDR3 covers 20 residues. The germline V gene encodes CDR1 LNHNV and CDR2 YYDKDF (reference sequence). Trimming removed 1 base from V and 2 bases from J; junction bases left unmatched: 11. The CDR3 DNA sequence: TGTGCCACCAGCAGAGGTCTTGCTCCGGGACTAGCGGGGGTCACAGATACGCAGTATTTT. This translates into CATSRGLAPGLAGVTDTQYF.

The rearrangement uses TRBV7-9 and TRBJ2-5; TRBD2 matches 9 bases. Germline trimming cut 4 bases from V and 5 bases from J; bases unmatched to any gene: 8. Germline loops: CDR1 SEHNR, CDR2 FQNEAQ (reference sequence). The CDR3 extends over 15 amino acids. The CDR3, as DNA: TGTGCCAGCAGCTCCCGGGGACTAGCTACGGAGACCCAGTACTTC. Protein: CASSSRGLATETQYF. Full variable domain (outside the CDR3, taken from reference TRBV7-9 and TRBJ2-5): DTGVSQNPRHKITKRGQNVTFRCDPISEHNRLYWYRQTLGQGPEFLTYFQNEAQLEKSRLLSDRFSAERPKGSFSTLEIQRTEQGDSAMYLCASSSRGLATETQYFGPGTRLLVL.

The CDR3 reads CASSQTAGGTQYF. In DNA, the CDR3 is TGTGCCAGCAGCCAAACGGCTGGAGGTACGCAGTATTTT. The gene calls are TRBV3-1 (or the pseudogene TRBV3-2) and TRBJ2-3, with a weak D call TRBD2 (5 bases). Germline CDR1 reads LGHDT; CDR2 reads YNNKEL (reference sequence). The V gene lost 2 bases and the J gene lost 8 bases, with 11 bases spanning the gap. This CDR3 spans 13 amino acids.

This chain uses TRBV29-1 with TRBJ1-2, with a possible D match to TRBD1 (6 bases). Germline V CDR1 and CDR2: SQVTM, ANQGSEA. The CDR3 runs 11 residues. V was trimmed by 4 bases and J by 7 bases, leaving 10 bases between them. The chain's CDR3 is CSVVRGRGYTF. In DNA form, the CDR3 reads TGCAGCGTTGTCAGGGGACGTGGCTACACCTTC.

The chain joins TRBV5-4 to TRBJ1-2; 8 bases align to TRBD1. The CDR3 totals 17 residues. The germline CDR1 and CDR2 sequences are SGHNT and YYREEE (reference sequence). The junction had 7 bases not matched to a gene; V was cut back by 0 bases and J by 0 bases. CDR3 bases: TGTGCCAGCAGCTTGGCCCGTGACAGGGGATCTAACTATGGCTACACCTTC. It translates to CASSLARDRGSNYGYTF.

This chain connects TRBV28 to TRBJ2-4, with a tentative D call TRBD2 (6 bases). The germline V gene has CDR1 MDHEN and CDR2 SYDVKM. This CDR3 has 14 residues. V was pared by 3 bases and J by 2 bases, with 8 bases between. CDR3 sequence: CASSFRGSKNIQYF. CDR3 DNA: TGTGCCAGCAGTTTCCGGGGGTCCAAAAACATTCAGTACTTC.

About this clone itself: Other DNA sequences within the sample encode an identical CDR3. The rearrangement links TRBV6-2 or TRBV6-3 to TRBJ2-7, with D maybe TRBD2 (5 bases). CDR1 and CDR2 from the germline V gene are MNHEY and SVGEGT. The CDR3 has 13 residues. Trimming removed 0 bases at V and 2 bases at J, with 5 bases between. The CDR3 DNA is TGTGCCAGCAGTTACTCGAGGGCCTACGAGCAGTACTTC. It translates to CASSYSRAYEQYF.